A single sample gave rise to the 18 T cell receptor beta chains below, sequenced in a study of T cell repertoires in cytomegalovirus infection (dated by TCRdb to between 2017 and 2020). TCRdb records Illumina HiSeq 1500 as the sequencer. TCRdb reanalyzed the raw reads on its own, using fastp at Q25 for trimming and MiXCR for clone calling, and kept in-frame beta chains. CDR3 protein sequences are deduplicated, and each keeps its most common genes and DNA. Within this sample are 200,000 to 300,000 distinct CDR3 sequences, with 9% to 15% of them counted one time only. The ten largest clones take up 1.6% of the sample. The sequenced sample consisted of PBMCs. The receptors here all came from a human donor in good health (CMV status not recorded). Some clones in this sample may be carry-over from other donors' samples.

This clonotype was picked up a small number of times. The CDR3 loop is CAISPGTGINSPLHF. The CDR3 DNA sequence: TGTGCCATCAGCCCCGGGACAGGGATTAATTCACCCCTCCACTTT. The chain recombines TRBV10-3 with TRBJ1-6, with TRBD1 matching over 9 bases. The CDR3 is 15 amino acids. Germline-derived CDR1 and CDR2 are ENHRY and SYGVKD. Unmatched junction bases numbered 6, after V lost 6 bases and J lost 6 bases.

The CDR3 protein is CASILSGQEYEQYF. The CDR3 coding sequence is TGTGCCAGCATCCTTTCGGGACAGGAGTACGAGCAGTACTTC. J is TRBJ2-7 and V is TRBV28; 8 bases agree with TRBD1. The CDR3 totals 14 residues. The germline V gene encodes CDR1 MDHEN and CDR2 SYDVKM. The J segment lost 4 bases and the V segment lost 7 bases, leaving 9 bases of the junction unmatched. The full variable domain, with the rest looked up from reference TRBV28 and TRBJ2-7, is DVKVTQSSRYLVKRTGEKVFLECVQDMDHENMFWYRQDPGLGLRLIYFSYDVKMKEKGDIPEGYSVSREKKERFSLILESASTNQTSMYLCASILSGQEYEQYFGPGTRLTVT.

This clonotype turned up a few times. This chain links TRBV5-4 with TRBJ2-3; tentatively, D is TRBD1 (5 bases). Trimming cost V 2 bases and J 0 bases, with 13 bases left between them. This CDR3 contains 16 residues. CDR1 is SGHNT and CDR2 is YYREEE in the germline V gene (reference sequence). CDR3 sequence (DNA): TGTGCCAGCAGCTTACAGCAGGGCAGAAGCACAGATACGCAGTATTTT. The encoded protein is CASSLQQGRSTDTQYF.

This clonotype has ten or more counts. V usage is TRBV20-1 and J usage is TRBJ2-1, with a weak D call TRBD2 (5 bases). V lost 3 bases and J lost 3, with 15 bases in between. The CDR3 covers 15 residues. Germline V CDR1 and CDR2: DFQATT, SNEGSKA (reference sequence). The CDR3 DNA is TGCAGTGCTAGGTCAAGAGCGGACCGCTACAATGAGCAGTTCTTC. Residues: CSARSRADRYNEQFF.

This sequence joins TRBV27 and TRBJ1-6, with D unclear. The CDR3 is 15 residues long. Germline loops: CDR1 MNHEY, CDR2 SMNVEV (reference sequence). The V and J ends lost 1 base and 5 bases respectively, with 9 bases between them. CDR3: CASSLYWGNNSPLHF. The CDR3 nucleotides read TGTGCCAGCAGTTTATATTGGGGTAATAATTCACCCCTCCACTTT.

This clonotype was recorded at least ten times. V is TRBV7-2 and J is TRBJ2-2, with D unresolved. The CDR3 is 15 residues long. V was cut by 5 bases and J by 5 bases, with 15 bases left in between. Per the germline V gene, CDR1 is SGHTA and CDR2 is FQGNSA. The CDR3: CASSRTLIRTGELFF. Written as DNA, the CDR3 is TGTGCCAGCAGCCGCACCTTAATACGGACCGGGGAGCTGTTTTTT.

The chain recombines TRBV24-1 with TRBJ2-3; perhaps TRBD1 as D (5 bases). CDR3 size: 15 residues. V was trimmed by 3 bases and J by 0 bases, leaving 9 bases between them. In germline, CDR1 is KGHDR, CDR2 SFDVKD. The CDR3 loop is CATSDRQGSTDTQYF. The CDR3 DNA sequence: TGTGCCACCAGTGATAGGCAGGGAAGCACAGATACGCAGTATTTT.

The chain joins TRBV7-9 to TRBJ1-1; D ambiguous. From germline, CDR1 is SEHNR and CDR2 FQNEAQ (reference sequence). Trimming removed 2 bases at V and 1 base at J, with 11 bases between. The CDR3 contains 15 residues. CDR3 sequence (DNA): TGTGCCAGCAGCTTAAGCCACTTCCGGAACACTGAAGCTTTCTTT. Translation: CASSLSHFRNTEAFF.

In this sample, this clonotype turned up many times. The rearrangement links TRBV7-2 to TRBJ2-6; D might be TRBD2 (6 bases). This CDR3 comprises 16 residues. Deletions cut 0 bases from V and 0 bases from J, with 6 bases between. Germline assignment: CDR1 SGHTA and CDR2 FQGNSA. CDR3 coding DNA: TGTGCCAGCAGCTTAGCGCGGGGCTCTGGGGCCAACGTCCTGACTTTC. Encoded protein: CASSLARGSGANVLTF. The entire variable domain, with the rest obtained from reference TRBV7-2 and TRBJ2-6, is as follows: GAGVSQSPSNKVTEKGKDVELRCDPISGHTALYWYRQSLGQGLEFLIYFQGNSAPDKSGLPSDRFSAERTGGSVSTLTIQRTQQEDSAVYLCASSLARGSGANVLTFGAGSRLTVL.

The chain recombines TRBV30 with TRBJ1-4; D is unresolved. Germline-derived CDR1 and CDR2 are GTSNPN and SVGIG (reference sequence). V lost 4 bases and J 8 bases, leaving 14 bases between the germline ends. The CDR3 contains 13 residues. CDR3 protein: CAWTRRKDEKLFF. CDR3 nucleotides: TGTGCCTGGACTAGGAGGAAGGACGAAAAACTGTTTTTT.

This clonotype showed up many times. This rearrangement joins TRBV19 to TRBJ2-1; 9 positions match TRBD2. V lost 5 bases, J lost 4 bases, and 9 bases stayed unmatched. Looked up from germline, CDR1 is LNHDA and CDR2 is SQIVND (reference sequence). The CDR3 is made up of 16 amino acids. In DNA, the CDR3 is TGTGCCAGTAGTTCGCCTAGCGGGGTACGATACAATGAGCAGTTCTTC. This translates into CASSSPSGVRYNEQFF.

This clonotype was recorded at least ten times. The chain couples TRBV7-6 to TRBJ2-7; 12 bases align to TRBD2. The V gene's germline CDR1 is SGHVS and CDR2 FNYEAQ. There are 15 residues in the CDR3. Trimming removed 5 bases from V and 3 bases from J; junction bases left unmatched: 5. CDR3: CASSPRTSGDYEQYF. DNA for the CDR3: TGTGCCAGCAGCCCGCGGACTAGCGGGGACTACGAGCAGTACTTC.

This clonotype was seen repeatedly, ten times or more. This sequence joins TRBV6-2 or TRBV6-3 and TRBJ2-2; perhaps TRBD2 as D (5 bases). Germline V gene sequence: CDR1 MNHEY, CDR2 SVGEGT. CDR3 length: 15 amino acids. The V gene lost 8 bases and the J gene lost 4 bases, with 17 bases spanning the gap. The CDR3 loop is CASGRRAGLTGELFF. The CDR3 coding sequence is TGTGCCAGCGGCCGAAGGGCGGGCCTCACCGGGGAGCTGTTTTTT.

This clonotype was counted ten times or more. The V call is TRBV6-5, the J call TRBJ2-4; D call uncertain. Between the trimmed V and J ends, which lost 0 bases and 5 bases, there was a span of 8 bases. Germline CDR1 is MNHEY and CDR2 is SVGAGI. The CDR3 extends over 14 amino acids. This chain's CDR3 is CASSYSQLQNIQYF. The DNA for the CDR3 is TGTGCCAGCAGTTACTCGCAGCTGCAAAACATTCAGTACTTC.

In its sample, this clonotype was seen many times. The J gene is TRBJ1-5, the V gene TRBV11-2; no clear D. The germline V gene has CDR1 SGHAT and CDR2 FQNNGV. The ends were cut back, 3 bases at V and 9 bases at J, with 12 bases in the middle. This CDR3 has 13 residues. The CDR3 DNA reads TGTGCCAGCAGCTTGGATGCCTCTATGCCCCAGCATTTT. It encodes CASSLDASMPQHF.

This clonotype was observed a handful of times. The chain recombines TRBV28 with TRBJ2-7; D gene uncertain. This CDR3 has 11 amino acids. V was pared by 9 bases and J by 3 bases, with 9 bases between. CDR1 and CDR2 (germline): MDHEN, SYDVKM. The CDR3 DNA sequence: TGTGCCAGTGGACGGAACTACGAGCAGTACTTC. It encodes CASGRNYEQYF.

Only a few counts were recorded for this clonotype. The chain is built from TRBV29-1 and TRBJ1-1, with D possibly matching TRBD1 (6 bases). CDR1 and CDR2 from the germline V gene are SQVTM and ANQGSEA. Trimming removed 6 bases at V and 1 base at J, with 15 bases between. The length of the CDR3 is 14 residues. The CDR3 sequence is CSVQTGGWNTEAFF. The CDR3 nucleotides are TGCAGCGTGCAGACAGGCGGGTGGAACACTGAAGCTTTCTTT.

This clonotype was recorded many times. As DNA, the CDR3 is TGTGCCAGCAGCTCCCAGGGGGGCACTGAAGCTTTCTTT. Protein product: CASSSQGGTEAFF. The V gene is TRBV7-2, the J gene TRBJ1-1, with 7 bases that match TRBD1. The CDR3 contains 13 residues. The V gene end was trimmed by 4 bases and the J gene end by 4 bases; junction bases not matched to a gene: 3. Germline CDR1 SGHTA, CDR2 FQGNSA.